The rows below give T cell receptor beta chains drawn from one sample of a study of T cell responses to AZD1222 COVID-19 vaccine. The table came from immunoSEQ multiplex PCR; TCRdb's copy has only in-frame clones and leaves some out. The sample records 120,000 or so clones, roughly 90% being singletons. The sample here was peripheral blood, taken on day 0 of AZD1222 vaccination. These TCRs come from an adult in good health. Both conserved end residues are part of each CDR3. The D gene is left open where the match is weak. A row's size may be missing; if present it is once, few, many or a size class.

clone size | D gene | J gene | V gene | CDR3 DNA | CDR3 protein
NA | NA | TRBJ1-1 | TRBV27 | TGTGCCAGCAGCTTGGCCTCGGACACTGAAGCTTTCTTT | CASSLASDTEAFF
NA | NA | TRBJ1-3 | TRBV7-2 | TGTGCCAGCAGCTTAGCGCGGGCAGGGACTGGAAACACCATATATTTT | CASSLARAGTGNTIYF
NA | NA | TRBJ2-6 | TRBV11-3 | TGTGCCAGCAGTCCCTATTCTGGGGCCAACGTCCTGACTTTC | CASSPYSGANVLTF
once | TRBD1 | TRBJ1-5 | TRBV4-1 | TGCGCCAGCAGCCAAGATGACAGGGCGGGGCAGCCCCAGCATTTT | CASSQDDRAGQPQHF
NA | NA | TRBJ2-3 | TRBV6-5 | TGTGCCAGCAGTTACGATCTAGGAGATACGCAGTATTTT | CASSYDLGDTQYF
NA | NA | TRBJ2-2 | TRBV12-5 | TGTGCTAGTGGTTTGGTAGCGTCTCGTCGCGGGGAGCTGTTTTTT | CASGLVASRRGELFF
once | NA | TRBJ1-2 | TRBV29-1 | TGCAGCGTTGAAAATCAGGCGGTGAACTATGGCTACACCTTC | CSVENQAVNYGYTF
NA | NA | TRBJ2-7 | TRBV6-2/TRBV6-3 | TGTGCCAGCAGTCCAAAGCCCTACGAGCAGTACTTC | CASSPKPYEQYF
NA | NA | TRBJ1-2 | TRBV27 | TGTGCCAGCAGTTCACCCCTGCGGGGAAACTATGGCTACACCTTC | CASSSPLRGNYGYTF
once | NA | TRBJ1-2 | TRBV7-2 | TGTGCCATCTACGGGGACCCCACAGGACTAGCTAACTATGGCTACACCTTC | CAIYGDPTGLANYGYTF
NA | TRBD1 | TRBJ2-4 | TRBV14 | TGTGCCAGCAGCCAGACAGGGCTGGCCAAAAACATTCAGTACTTC | CASSQTGLAKNIQYF
NA | NA | TRBJ2-2 | TRBV2 | TGTGCCAGCAGTGAATTCGAGGCGCTGTTTTTT | CASSEFEALFF
NA | NA | TRBJ2-1 | TRBV6-5 | TGTGCCAGCCGGGGAGCCCCCTTCCACAATGAGCAGTTCTTC | CASRGAPFHNEQFF
once | NA | TRBJ1-6 | TRBV30 | TGTGCCTGGAGTGGGGGTTTACATTCACCCCTCCACTTT | CAWSGGLHSPLHF
NA | NA | TRBJ2-3 | TRBV2 | TGTGCCAGCAGGTTAGATACGCAGTATTTT | CASRLDTQYF
NA | NA | TRBJ1-2 | TRBV10-1 | TGCGCCAGCAGTGAGGACAGGTTCGGCTACACCTTC | CASSEDRFGYTF
once | NA | TRBJ1-6 | TRBV6-1 | TGTGCCAGCAGTGAAGCGCAGGATTCACCCCTCCACTTT | CASSEAQDSPLHF
NA | NA | TRBJ2-1 | TRBV5-1 | TGCGCCAGCAGCTTGGCAGCTAGCTCCTACAATGAGCAGTTCTTC | CASSLAASSYNEQFF
NA | NA | TRBJ1-2 | TRBV5-5 | TGTGCCAGCAGCTTGTCCGGAAGTAACTATGGCTACACCTTC | CASSLSGSNYGYTF
NA | NA | TRBJ1-1 | TRBV5-4 | TGTGCCAGCAGCAAAATTGACAGTGGCACTGAAGCTTTCTTT | CASSKIDSGTEAFF
NA | TRBD1 | TRBJ2-5 | TRBV5-1 | TGCGCCAGCAGCTTTGGGGGGACAGGGGGAGAGACCCAGTACTTC | CASSFGGTGGETQYF
NA | NA | TRBJ2-7 | TRBV27 | TGTGCCAGTGGGGGCGGGGAGTCCTACGAGCAGTACTTC | CASGGGESYEQYF
NA | TRBD1 | TRBJ1-6 | TRBV5-1 | TGCGCCAGCAGCTTGGAGACAGGGTGGAATTCACCCCTCCACTTT | CASSLETGWNSPLHF
once | NA | TRBJ1-1 | TRBV9 | TGTGCCAGCAGCGTAGTTAGAACGGGGTTGGGGAACACTGAAGCTTTCTTT | CASSVVRTGLGNTEAFF
NA | NA | TRBJ2-7 | TRBV13 | TGTGCCAGCAGCTCTAGGGGACAAGTCTACGAGCAGTACTTC | CASSSRGQVYEQYF
NA | TRBD1 | TRBJ1-6 | TRBV2 | TGTGCCAGCAGTGGGGGACAGGGAAATTCACCCCTCCACTTT | CASSGGQGNSPLHF